These 30 T cell receptor beta chains share one sample of origin, sequenced in a study of sequential checkpoint blockade in melanoma. Sequencing was performed with immunoSEQ multiplex PCR; in TCRdb, only in-frame clones are kept and a portion is missing. This sample carries tens of thousands of clones, approximately 81% of them seen once, and the ten largest clones take under 20%. The treatment: randomized to nivolumab then ipilimumab (arm A) or the reverse (arm B). This specimen was CD8+ T cells sorted from blood (inferred from file names), taken from a patient given nivolumab and ipilimumab in sequence. These receptors were collected from a human donor with melanoma.

About this clone itself: Compared with germline, one end of the junction differs, possibly owing to a read error. The chain employs TRBV27 and TRBJ1-3; weak D call: TRBD1 (5 bases). Germline V gives CDR1 MNHEY, CDR2 SMNVEV (reference sequence). The CDR3 extends over 15 amino acids. The CDR3 loop reads CAGSYDSSSGNTIYF. The CDR3 nucleotides are TGTGCCGGCAGTTACGACAGCAGCTCTGGAAACACCATATATTTT.

The V and J genes are TRBV9 and TRBJ1-2; no firm D call. The germline gives CDR1 SGDLS, CDR2 YYNGEE. V lost 0 bases, J lost 7 bases, and 10 bases lay in between. This CDR3 contains 13 residues. The CDR3 region is CASSVVAGGGYTF. In nucleotides, the CDR3 is TGTGCCAGCAGCGTAGTCGCGGGAGGTGGCTACACCTTC.

CDR3 in amino acids: CASSLGLAGVQTDTQYF. CDR3 nucleotides: TGTGCCAGCAGTTTGGGACTAGCGGGAGTACAGACAGATACGCAGTATTTT. This chain joins TRBV28 and TRBJ2-3; 14 positions match TRBD2. Germline trimming cut 3 bases from V and 3 bases from J; bases unmatched to any gene: 5. Germline loops: CDR1 MDHEN, CDR2 SYDVKM. The CDR3 runs to 17 residues.

The chain recombines TRBV15 with TRBJ2-7; TRBD2 aligns across 10 bases. V lost 0 bases and J lost 0; bases outside the gene matches: 11. Germline V gene lookup returns CDR1 LNHNV and CDR2 YYDKDF (reference sequence). This CDR3 is built from 19 residues. CDR3 DNA sequence: TGTGCCACCAGCAGAGATGGGGTAGCGGGAGGCCGCGCCTCCTACGAGCAGTACTTC. Its translation: CATSRDGVAGGRASYEQYF.

The V and J genes are TRBV19 and TRBJ2-7, with TRBD1 matching over 9 bases. Germline loops: CDR1 LNHDA, CDR2 SQIVND (reference sequence). V dropped 5 bases and J dropped 4; count of bases not matched to a gene: 9. There are 15 residues in the CDR3. CDR3 nucleotide sequence: TGTGCCAGTAGTCCCACCGGGACAGGGATGTACGAGCAGTACTTC. Translating gives CASSPTGTGMYEQYF. Variable domain in full (rest from reference TRBV19 and TRBJ2-7): DGGITQSPKYLFRKEGQNVTLSCEQNLNHDAMYWYRQDPGQGLRLIYYSQIVNDFQKGDIAEGYSVSREKKESFPLTVTSAQKNPTAFYLCASSPTGTGMYEQYFGPGTRLTVT.

CDR3 residues: CASSYYGTGEETQYF. The CDR3 DNA reads as TGTGCCAGCAGTTATTACGGGACAGGTGAAGAGACCCAGTACTTC. The V and J genes are TRBV6-5 and TRBJ2-5; 8 nucleotides match TRBD1. The CDR3 has 15 amino acids. The junction had 6 bases not matched to a gene; V was cut back by 3 bases and J by 3 bases. Germline loops: CDR1 MNHEY, CDR2 SVGAGI.

V gene TRBV5-6 combines with J gene TRBJ2-2; D is ambiguous. The CDR3 is 16 residues long. Germline V gene lookup returns CDR1 SGHDT and CDR2 YYEEEE. V was cut by 1 base and J by 4 bases, with 14 bases left in between. The CDR3 DNA is TGTGCCAGCAGCTTGAGCTTTGGCGGCCTCACCGGGGAGCTGTTTTTT. It is translated as CASSLSFGGLTGELFF.

V is TRBV6-5 and J is TRBJ1-1; tentative D call: TRBD1 (5 bases). The CDR3 contains 13 residues. CDR1 MNHEY and CDR2 SVGAGI come from the germline V gene. The V gene lost 10 bases and the J gene lost 0 bases, with 12 bases spanning the gap. The DNA for the CDR3 is TGTGCCATTTCCAGGGCGCTGAACACTGAAGCTTTCTTT. Translated: CAISRALNTEAFF.

CDR3 sequence (DNA): TGTGCCAGCAGTTTAGGGACAGGGAGACCCTACGAGCAGTACTTC. Amino acid sequence: CASSLGTGRPYEQYF. The chain carries TRBV27 and TRBJ2-7; TRBD1 aligns across 9 bases. The ends lost 2 bases at V and 2 bases at J; junction bases unmatched: 4. Germline V lookup: CDR1 MNHEY, CDR2 SMNVEV (reference sequence). CDR3 length equals 15 residues.

The chain employs TRBV6-6 and TRBJ1-5, with a possible D match to TRBD1 (5 bases). Germline V gene data show CDR1 as MNHNY and CDR2 as SVGAGI (reference sequence). V was shortened by 6 bases and J by 5 bases, with 17 bases between the two germline ends. This CDR3 has 15 amino acids. CDR3 nucleotides: TGTGCCAGCAGCCCACATCAGGGTAGATATCAGCCCCAGCATTTT. Translation gives CASSPHQGRYQPQHF.

This clone was seen more than once but under ten times. This likely stems from a read error, as it lies one base from a far larger clone. The chain uses TRBV5-4 and TRBJ2-7, with 10 bases matching TRBD1. After removal of 2 bases from V and 0 bases from J, the junction contained 14 bases not matched to a gene. Germline V gene data show CDR1 as SGHNT and CDR2 as YYREEE (reference sequence). The CDR3 is 19 amino acids. CDR3 residues: CASSFWGTGDYEGSYEQYF. In DNA, the CDR3 is TGTGCCAGCAGCTTTTGGGGGACAGGGGATTATGAGGGCTCCTACGAGCAGTACTTC.

This rearrangement joins TRBV19 to TRBJ1-1, with TRBD1 identical over 7 bases. Germline CDR1 is LNHDA and CDR2 is SQIVND (reference sequence). This CDR3 has 14 residues. With V trimmed by 7 bases and J by 1 base, 6 bases remained unmatched. The CDR3: CASNPQGRNTEAFF. The CDR3 DNA reads TGTGCCAGTAATCCACAGGGGAGGAACACTGAAGCTTTCTTT.

The CDR3 sequence is CATETYLAGDTGELFF. CDR3 DNA: TGTGCCACTGAGACGTACCTAGCGGGAGACACCGGGGAGCTGTTTTTT. The rearrangement joins TRBV11-2 to TRBJ2-2; the match to TRBD2 covers 10 bases. J was trimmed by 3 bases and V by 10 bases; bases with no gene match: 11. Per germline, CDR1 SGHAT and CDR2 FQNNGV. The CDR3 has 16 residues.

This sequence joins TRBV27 and TRBJ2-1, with 7 bases lining up with TRBD2. The CDR3 runs to 18 residues. Per the germline V gene, CDR1 is MNHEY and CDR2 is SMNVEV (reference sequence). V was pared by 3 bases and J by 7 bases, with 18 bases of the junction left unmatched. The DNA for the CDR3 is TGTGCCAGCAGTTTGGTGGGGCCTTGGCGGGAGAGGGGAAATGAGCAGTTCTTC. It encodes CASSLVGPWRERGNEQFF.

The rearrangement joins TRBV6-4 to TRBJ2-7; perhaps TRBD1 as D (6 bases). Trimming removed 8 bases at V and 3 bases at J, with 23 bases between. In germline, CDR1 is MRHNA, CDR2 SNTAGT. The CDR3 length is 16 residues. The DNA for the CDR3 is TGTGCCAGCCCCCATCCCCCACAGGGAGTACGCTACGAGCAGTACTTC. Translating it yields CASPHPPQGVRYEQYF.

The chain combines TRBV27 with TRBJ2-5; D might be TRBD1 (5 bases). The DNA end lines up better with TRBJ2-7; the J call may be wrong. The CDR3 spans 15 residues. Germline V gene data show CDR1 as MNHEY and CDR2 as SMNVEV (reference sequence). The CDR3 region is CASSSRGPDSYEQYF. In DNA form, the CDR3 reads TGTGCCAGCAGTTCAAGGGGCCCCGACTCCTACGAGCAGTACTTC.

The chain has TRBV7-9 and TRBJ2-7, with 7 bases fitting TRBD1. Trimming at V came to 4 bases and at J to 6 bases, leaving 6 bases not matched to a gene. Germline lookup yields CDR1 SEHNR and CDR2 FQNEAQ (reference sequence). The length of the CDR3 is 13 residues. The CDR3 reads CASSSLTGSEQYF. CDR3 in DNA: TGTGCCAGCAGCTCCCTGACAGGGAGCGAGCAGTACTTC.

This chain joins TRBV9 and TRBJ1-5, with 9 bases matching TRBD1. This CDR3 has 15 residues. V was pared by 3 bases and J by 4 bases, with 5 bases of the junction left unmatched. CDR1 is SGDLS, CDR2 YYNGEE, per germline. This chain's CDR3 is CASSAGDRANQPQHF. The CDR3 DNA sequence: TGTGCCAGCAGCGCGGGGGACAGGGCGAATCAGCCCCAGCATTTT.

The rearrangement uses TRBV5-6 and TRBJ2-6, with 8 bases fitting TRBD2. Trimming took 3 bases from V and 2 from J; bases not matched to a gene: 7. The germline V gene has CDR1 SGHDT and CDR2 YYEEEE. The CDR3 is 17 residues long. CDR3 amino acids: CASSSTGGEAGANVLTF. In DNA form, the CDR3 reads TGTGCCAGCAGCTCAACCGGGGGGGAGGCTGGGGCCAACGTCCTGACTTTC.

The CDR3 bases are TGTGCCAGCAGTTTAGGGCCCCTTAGCAATCAGCCCCAGCATTTT. Its protein product is CASSLGPLSNQPQHF. V is TRBV28 and J is TRBJ1-5; no clear D gene. Trimming removed 2 bases at V and 0 bases at J, with 8 bases between. The germline CDR1 and CDR2 sequences are MDHEN and SYDVKM. The CDR3 sequence is 15 residues long.

This clone has only one observation. This rearrangement joins TRBV18 to TRBJ2-7; 16 positions match TRBD2. The CDR3 length is 18 residues. Germline values: CDR1 KGHSH, CDR2 LQKENI. Trimming cost V 5 bases and J 4 bases; bases outside gene matches: 11. In nucleotides, the CDR3 is TGTGCCAGCTCATCGGGACTAGCGGGAGGGCGGGGTTCATACGAGCAGTACTTC. Its protein is CASSSGLAGGRGSYEQYF.

The chain is built from TRBV6-5 and TRBJ2-2, with unresolved D. This CDR3 spans 15 amino acids. Trimming took off 2 bases at V and 1 base at J, with 8 bases between the two ends. The V gene's germline CDR1 is MNHEY and CDR2 SVGAGI. CDR3: CASSYAIRNTGELFF. CDR3 sequence (DNA): TGTGCCAGCAGTTACGCCATCAGGAACACCGGGGAGCTGTTTTTT.

The chain couples TRBV2 to TRBJ2-1; maybe TRBD2 (6 bases). This CDR3 has 16 amino acids. Between the trimmed V and J ends, which lost 6 bases and 6 bases, there was a span of 21 bases. Germline loops: CDR1 SNHLY, CDR2 FYNNEI. As DNA, the CDR3 is TGTGCCAGCAGGAAGACGGAGGGGTCCCGGTCCAATGAGCAGTTCTTC. Translating it yields CASRKTEGSRSNEQFF.

The rearrangement joins TRBV4-3 to TRBJ2-2; D uncertain. The CDR3 has 17 residues. V was clipped by 1 base and J by 3 bases, with 15 bases between them. Germline CDR1 and CDR2: LGHNA and YSLEER. The chain's CDR3 is CASSQGLGRFYTGELFF. The CDR3 region has the DNA TGCGCCAGCAGCCAAGGATTGGGCCGATTCTACACCGGGGAGCTGTTTTTT.

The gene calls are TRBV9 and TRBJ2-1; 9 bases agree with TRBD2. Germline V lookup: CDR1 SGDLS, CDR2 YYNGEE. This CDR3 has 15 amino acids. The J segment lost 10 bases and the V segment lost 0 bases, leaving 8 bases of the junction unmatched. This CDR3 reads CASSVGATSGGEQFF. Here the CDR3 DNA reads TGTGCCAGCAGCGTAGGTGCGACTAGCGGCGGGGAGCAGTTCTTC.

Only one count was recorded for this clone. The chain has TRBV6-5 and TRBJ1-1, with D tentatively TRBD1 (6 bases). The CDR3 has 14 amino acids. The V end was cut by 3 bases, the J end by 0 bases, with 8 bases between. Germline V gene lookup returns CDR1 MNHEY and CDR2 SVGAGI. This chain's CDR3 is CASSYGGLNTEAFF. In DNA, the CDR3 is TGTGCCAGCAGTTATGGGGGCCTGAACACTGAAGCTTTCTTT.

V usage is TRBV10-2 and J usage is TRBJ2-1; D is uncertain. The CDR3 runs to 14 residues. Germline V CDR1 and CDR2: WSHSY, SAAADI. V was clipped by 6 bases and J by 7 bases, with 16 bases between them. The CDR3 is CASRAPTPRNEQFF. The DNA of the CDR3 is TGCGCCAGCAGGGCCCCGACTCCCCGGAATGAGCAGTTCTTC.

This clone turned up a few times. The V gene is TRBV19, the J gene TRBJ1-3; D unclear. The CDR3 contains 15 residues. In germline, CDR1 is LNHDA, CDR2 SQIVND (reference sequence). V dropped 7 bases and J dropped 0 bases, with 13 bases sitting between them. The CDR3 DNA sequence: TGTGCCAGTATTCCCGCGGGGAGCTCTGGAAACACCATATATTTT. Protein: CASIPAGSSGNTIYF.

This clone appeared a single time. This chain uses TRBV27 with TRBJ2-7, with D unclear. Germline-derived CDR1 and CDR2 are MNHEY and SMNVEV (reference sequence). The CDR3 is 14 amino acids. Trimming cost V 0 bases and J 3 bases, with 9 bases left between them. The CDR3 coding sequence is TGTGCCAGCAGTTTATCGGGCCTATACTACGAGCAGTACTTC. Protein: CASSLSGLYYEQYF.

The chain links TRBV7-9 to TRBJ2-2, with 10 bases lining up with TRBD2. With V trimmed by 4 bases and J by 5 bases, 4 bases remained unmatched. CDR3 length equals 15 residues. From germline, CDR1 is SEHNR and CDR2 FQNEAQ (reference sequence). CDR3: CASSSAGGPTGELFF. The CDR3 DNA reads TGTGCCAGCAGCTCAGCGGGGGGGCCTACCGGGGAGCTGTTTTTT.